The clone carrying this T cell receptor beta chain was counted a few times. This sample was taken from a study of beta chain features in type 1 diabetes. V lost 1 base to trimming and J lost 2 bases, with 7 bases between them. Germline V gene sequence: CDR1 SGHDT, CDR2 YYEEEE. The CDR3 sequence is 14 residues long. Sorted populations were all over 98% pure. Sequencing targeted expressed TCRB transcripts, as all isolated RNA had been reverse transcribed. Method: immunoSEQ multiplex PCR; TCRdb's copy keeps in-frame clones and lacks some. The sample records about 620,000 clones, 15% to 18% being singletons.

What was sequenced was naive CD4+ T cells from blood. V usage is TRBV5-6 and J usage is TRBJ1-5; D perhaps matches TRBD1 (5 bases). The receptor was derived from a man aged 18 to 35 in good health. Written as DNA, the CDR3 is TGTGCCAGCAGCTTGTTAGGGGGCAATCAGCCCCAGCATTTT. This encodes CASSLLGGNQPQHF.